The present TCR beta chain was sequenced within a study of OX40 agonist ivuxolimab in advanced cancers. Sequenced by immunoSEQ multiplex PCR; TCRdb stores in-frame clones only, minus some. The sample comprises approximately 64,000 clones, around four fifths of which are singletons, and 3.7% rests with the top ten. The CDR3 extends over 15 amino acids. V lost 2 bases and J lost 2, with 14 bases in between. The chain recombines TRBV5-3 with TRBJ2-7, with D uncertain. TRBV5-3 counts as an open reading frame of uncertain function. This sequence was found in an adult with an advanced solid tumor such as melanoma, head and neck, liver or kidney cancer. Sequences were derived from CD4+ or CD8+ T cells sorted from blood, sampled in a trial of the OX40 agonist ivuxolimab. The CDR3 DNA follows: TGTGCCAGAAGCTTAGCACTAACGCCGACCTACGAGCAGTACTTC. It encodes CARSLALTPTYEQYF.